These 30 T cell receptor beta chains were sequenced from one sample in a study of response to subunit inactivated influenza vaccine. Each CDR3 protein gets one entry after TCRdb re-called the RT-PCR reads with MiXCR. The sample includes a few hundred thousand distinct CDR3 sequences, 14% of them seen just once. This sample comprised PBMCs from blood, obtained about 13 days after vaccination. The receptors derive from a man aged 45-65 years who received an inactivated influenza vaccine.

The J gene is TRBJ1-1, the V gene TRBV10-3, with D possibly matching TRBD1 (5 bases). The germline CDR1 and CDR2 sequences are ENHRY and SYGVKD. The CDR3 runs 13 residues. The V end lost 3 bases, the J end lost 3 bases, and 8 bases lay between the germline ends. Here the CDR3 reads CAISDREDTEAFF. The CDR3 DNA is TGTGCCATCAGTGACAGGGAGGACACTGAAGCTTTCTTT.

This clonotype was detected only a few times. The chain uses TRBV20-1 and TRBJ1-4; D gene ambiguous. Looked up from germline, CDR1 is DFQATT and CDR2 is SNEGSKA (reference sequence). V was shortened by 6 bases and J by 1 base, with 18 bases between the two germline ends. CDR3 length equals 16 residues. The CDR3 region has the DNA TGCAGTGCAATGCCGTCCGTAGGGCTAACTAATGAAAAACTGTTTTTT. It translates to CSAMPSVGLTNEKLFF.

CDR3 bases: TGCGCCAGCAGCCCACCCGGGACAGGGGGCTCCGGGGAGCTGTTTTTT. This gives the protein CASSPPGTGGSGELFF. The chain uses TRBV5-1 and TRBJ2-2, with 12 positions matching TRBD1. Germline-derived CDR1 and CDR2 are SGHRS and YFSETQ. The CDR3 spans 16 residues. Trimming cost V 4 bases and J 6 bases; bases outside gene matches: 7.

The J gene is TRBJ2-7, the V gene TRBV12-3 or TRBV12-4; 11 bases line up with TRBD1. After removal of 6 bases from V and 5 bases from J, the junction contained 15 bases not matched to a gene. The CDR3 is 17 residues long. DNA of the CDR3: TGTGCCAGCAGCCACCAGGACAGGGGGCTTACGATGGACGAGCAGTACTTC. It translates to CASSHQDRGLTMDEQYF.

This clonotype was counted at least ten times. The chain joins TRBV29-1 to TRBJ2-7; no clear D gene. V lost 2 bases, J lost 13 bases, and 15 bases lay in between. Germline CDR1 is SQVTM and CDR2 is ANQGSEA. The CDR3 runs 11 residues. The CDR3 reads CSVEQEFGQYF. In nucleotides, the CDR3 is TGCAGCGTTGAACAGGAGTTTGGCCAATACTTC.

The gene calls are TRBV20-1 and TRBJ2-3; the D gene is possibly TRBD2 (5 bases). The CDR3 runs 14 residues. From germline, CDR1 is DFQATT and CDR2 SNEGSKA (reference sequence). Trimming took off 5 bases at V and 1 base at J, with 13 bases between the two ends. The DNA of the CDR3 is TGCAGTGCTCGGAAGGACTCCGGCACAGATACGCAGTATTTT. As protein: CSARKDSGTDTQYF.

The chain employs TRBV12-3 or TRBV12-4 and TRBJ2-4, with D tentatively TRBD1 (6 bases). The CDR3 runs to 15 residues. The V end lost 5 bases, the J end lost 4 bases, and 15 bases lay between the germline ends. The CDR3 loop reads CASSITGLGKNIQYF. The CDR3 region has the DNA TGTGCCAGCAGTATCACAGGGTTGGGGAAAAACATTCAGTACTTC.

The chain joins TRBV6-1 to TRBJ2-1; 10 nucleotides agree with TRBD2. In germline, CDR1 is MNHNS, CDR2 SASEGT. The CDR3 loop spans 14 amino acids. V lost 6 bases, J lost 8 bases, and 7 bases stayed unmatched. The CDR3 DNA follows: TGTGCCAGCAGACCGGGACTAGCGAACGATGAGCAGTTCTTC. Translation gives CASRPGLANDEQFF.

The chain employs TRBV7-3 and TRBJ2-7; 10 bases align to TRBD2. Germline V CDR1 and CDR2: SGHTA, FQGTGA. This CDR3 region has 16 residues. Trimming cost V 3 bases and J 0 bases; bases outside gene matches: 5. Here the CDR3 DNA reads TGTGCCAGCAGCTTTATAGCGGGAGGCCTCTCCTACGAGCAGTACTTC. Its protein product is CASSFIAGGLSYEQYF.

This clonotype occurred a few times. CDR3 sequence reads: CASSATSGGKETQYF. Here the CDR3 DNA reads TGTGCCAGCAGCGCTACTAGCGGTGGAAAAGAGACCCAGTACTTC. The chain combines TRBV9 with TRBJ2-5; 8 bases line up with TRBD2. This CDR3 contains 15 residues. With 3 bases clipped from V and 3 bases from J, the junction kept 7 bases outside the gene matches. Germline CDR1 reads SGDLS; CDR2 reads YYNGEE.

This clonotype was seen a few times. The V call is TRBV6-2 or TRBV6-3, the J call TRBJ2-7; possibly TRBD2 for D (6 bases). Trimming took 0 bases from V and 6 from J, leaving 15 bases between them. The CDR3 runs 15 residues. Germline loops: CDR1 MNHEY, CDR2 SVGEGT. CDR3 sequence: CASSYSEGLRGEQYF. The CDR3 nucleotides read TGTGCCAGCAGTTACTCGGAGGGGTTAAGAGGCGAGCAGTACTTC.

This clonotype occurred a few times. The V call is TRBV12-3 or TRBV12-4, the J call TRBJ1-5; a weak D match, TRBD1 (6 bases). The CDR3 sequence is 15 residues long. V was clipped by 5 bases and J by 6 bases, with 17 bases between them. CDR3: CASSLYTGKGQPQHF. Here the CDR3 DNA reads TGTGCCAGCAGTCTGTATACAGGGAAAGGTCAGCCCCAGCATTTT.

This clonotype was detected ten times or more. The DNA of the CDR3 is TGTGCCAGCAGCTTACTAGCGCCCTCCTACAATGAGCAGTTCTTC. This codes for CASSLLAPSYNEQFF. The chain has TRBV7-2 and TRBJ2-1; perhaps TRBD2 as D (6 bases). Deletions cut 2 bases from V and 0 bases from J, with 8 bases between. CDR3 length: 15 residues. Looked up from germline, CDR1 is SGHTA and CDR2 is FQGNSA. The full variable domain, rest sourced from reference TRBV7-2 and TRBJ2-1, is GAGVSQSPSNKVTEKGKDVELRCDPISGHTALYWYRQSLGQGLEFLIYFQGNSAPDKSGLPSDRFSAERTGGSVSTLTIQRTQQEDSAVYLCASSLLAPSYNEQFFGPGTRLTVL.

The rearrangement links TRBV7-8 to TRBJ2-2; 10 nucleotides align to TRBD1. Germline V gene sequence: CDR1 SGHVS, CDR2 FQNEAQ. The V gene end was trimmed by 5 bases and the J gene end by 1 base; junction bases not matched to a gene: 4. The CDR3 runs to 16 residues. In DNA, the CDR3 is TGTGCCAGCAGCCAGAGGACAGGGGGGAACACCGGGGAGCTGTTTTTT. The encoded protein is CASSQRTGGNTGELFF.

This clonotype was counted a single time. An end of the junction does not agree with germline; a read error may underlie this. V is TRBV5-4 and J is TRBJ1-5; 9 nucleotides match TRBD1. Germline CDR1 SGHNT, CDR2 YYREEE (reference sequence). The CDR3 is 15 amino acids. DNA for the CDR3: TGTGCCAGCAGTCCCGGGACAGGGAGCAATCAGCTCCAGCATTTT. Its protein product is CASSPGTGSNQLQHF.

This clonotype was observed a few times. The CDR3 is CASSDYRTSGGDSSYNEQFF. The DNA for the CDR3 is TGCGCCAGCAGTGACTATCGGACTAGCGGGGGCGATAGCTCCTACAATGAGCAGTTCTTC. The chain uses TRBV10-2 and TRBJ2-1; TRBD2 aligns across 13 bases. Germline loops: CDR1 WSHSY, CDR2 SAAADI. There are 20 residues in the CDR3. The V and J ends lost 3 bases and 0 bases, in that order; junction bases with no gene match: 11.

This clonotype came up a few times. The CDR3 spells CASRPQSRGNEQFF. CDR3 DNA sequence: TGCGCCAGCAGGCCACAGTCAAGGGGGAATGAGCAGTTCTTC. V usage is TRBV5-1 and J usage is TRBJ2-1; possible D gene TRBD1, 6 bases. The V gene's germline CDR1 is SGHRS and CDR2 YFSETQ. The CDR3 extends over 14 amino acids. Trimming cost V 5 bases and J 7 bases, with 16 bases left between them. Full variable domain (outside the CDR3, taken from reference TRBV5-1 and TRBJ2-1): KAGVTQTPRYLIKTRGQQVTLSCSPISGHRSVSWYQQTPGQGLQFLFEYFSETQRNKGNFPGRFSGRQFSNSRSEMNVSTLELGDSALYLCASRPQSRGNEQFFGPGTRLTVL.

The sample holds a few counts of this clonotype. V usage is TRBV28 and J usage is TRBJ2-7; possibly TRBD1 for D (6 bases). V was pared by 8 bases and J by 3 bases, with 23 bases between. CDR3 length equals 16 residues. Per germline, CDR1 MDHEN and CDR2 SYDVKM. The CDR3 region has the DNA TGTGCCAGCCATACCCCCGCAGGGGTACTGGGCTACGAGCAGTACTTC. Residues: CASHTPAGVLGYEQYF.

As regards this clonotype: One end of the junction does not line up with germline, which may come from a read error. The rearrangement uses TRBV4-2 and TRBJ2-3, with TRBD2 matching over 8 bases. Germline V gene sequence: CDR1 LGHNA, CDR2 YNFKEQ. CDR3 length: 17 residues. The CDR3 DNA follows: TGTGCCGGCAGCCAAGTGGGGGCTAGCGGGCGCACAGATACGCAGTATTTT. Amino acids: CAGSQVGASGRTDTQYF.

This clonotype has a handful of counts. The V and J genes are TRBV6-6 and TRBJ2-3; weak D call: TRBD2 (5 bases). The CDR3 has 13 amino acids. Germline V lookup: CDR1 MNHNY, CDR2 SVGAGI (reference sequence). Trimming removed 2 bases from V and 4 bases from J, with 7 bases in between. The CDR3 loop reads CASSYMGADTQYF. CDR3 DNA sequence: TGTGCCAGCAGTTACATGGGAGCAGATACGCAGTATTTT.

This clonotype was seen at least ten times. The chain carries TRBV15 and TRBJ2-1, with TRBD2 matching over 14 bases. Germline V gene data show CDR1 as LNHNV and CDR2 as YYDKDF (reference sequence). CDR3 length: 19 amino acids. V was pared by 0 bases and J by 0 bases, with 4 bases of the junction left unmatched. In DNA, the CDR3 is TGTGCCACCAGCAGAGACGGGACTAGCGGGAGAGGCTCCTACAATGAGCAGTTCTTC. It translates to CATSRDGTSGRGSYNEQFF.

In this sample, this clonotype turned up many times. The chain has TRBV7-2 and TRBJ2-7; no definite D call. In germline, CDR1 is SGHTA, CDR2 FQGNSA. CDR3 length: 14 amino acids. V was clipped by 0 bases and J by 3 bases, with 9 bases between them. The CDR3: CASSLATADYEQYF. The CDR3 nucleotides read TGTGCCAGCAGCTTAGCCACAGCAGACTACGAGCAGTACTTC.

This clonotype appeared a few times. V gene TRBV5-1 combines with J gene TRBJ2-3, with D perhaps TRBD1 (6 bases). Germline V gene lookup returns CDR1 SGHRS and CDR2 YFSETQ. Trimming cost V 0 bases and J 0 bases, with 11 bases left between them. This CDR3 has 16 amino acids. The DNA for the CDR3 is TGCGCCAGCAGCTTGGGGGGGCTTACTAGCACAGATACGCAGTATTTT. Its translation is CASSLGGLTSTDTQYF. Combining the CDR3 with reference TRBV5-1 and TRBJ2-3 gives the whole variable domain KAGVTQTPRYLIKTRGQQVTLSCSPISGHRSVSWYQQTPGQGLQFLFEYFSETQRNKGNFPGRFSGRQFSNSRSEMNVSTLELGDSALYLCASSLGGLTSTDTQYFGPGTRLTVL.

The table lists this clonotype with a few counts. The rearrangement links TRBV20-1 to TRBJ2-4; TRBD2 agrees at 14 bases. J lost 7 bases, V lost 3 bases, and 8 bases had no gene match. The CDR3 is 16 residues long. Germline V lookup: CDR1 DFQATT, CDR2 SNEGSKA (reference sequence). CDR3 coding DNA: TGCAGTGCTAGTGGGGGGACTAGCGGGAGTTTGAACATTCAGTACTTC. Its translation is CSASGGTSGSLNIQYF.

The CDR3 protein is CSARDSGTAPWETQYF. The CDR3 DNA follows: TGCAGTGCTAGAGATTCCGGGACAGCCCCTTGGGAGACCCAGTACTTC. The chain employs TRBV20-1 and TRBJ2-5, with 7 bases identical to TRBD1. CDR1 is DFQATT and CDR2 is SNEGSKA in the germline V gene (reference sequence). The CDR3 is made up of 16 amino acids. Trimming cost V 0 bases and J 5 bases; bases outside gene matches: 12.

The chain joins TRBV5-4 to TRBJ2-5, with D possibly TRBD2 on 5 matching bases. Germline assignment: CDR1 SGHNT and CDR2 YYREEE (reference sequence). V gave up 6 bases and J gave up 6 bases, with 12 bases separating them. The CDR3 spans 12 residues. Here the CDR3 reads CASNGDGKTQYF. In nucleotides, the CDR3 is TGTGCCAGCAACGGGGATGGGAAGACCCAGTACTTC.

This clonotype showed up just a few times. The chain has TRBV5-1 and TRBJ1-3; D might be TRBD1 (6 bases). The V gene lost 3 bases and the J gene lost 0 bases, with 16 bases spanning the gap. Per germline, CDR1 SGHRS and CDR2 YFSETQ. The CDR3 is 17 residues long. The chain's CDR3 is CASSSRRDNYSGNTIYF. The CDR3 DNA reads TGCGCCAGCAGCTCGCGCCGGGACAATTACTCTGGAAACACCATATATTTT.

This clonotype occurred many times. This chain connects TRBV6-1 to TRBJ1-5, with 7 bases that match TRBD1. Germline CDR1 reads MNHNS; CDR2 reads SASEGT. Germline trimming cut 6 bases from V and 2 bases from J; bases unmatched to any gene: 7. This CDR3 is 15 amino acids long. CDR3 in amino acids: CASSQTGTGNQPQHF. Here the CDR3 DNA reads TGTGCCAGCAGCCAGACCGGGACAGGCAATCAGCCCCAGCATTTT.

The V gene is TRBV15, the J gene TRBJ2-5; tentative D call: TRBD2 (5 bases). Germline V CDR1 and CDR2: LNHNV, YYDKDF (reference sequence). CDR3 length: 15 amino acids. Trimming stripped 0 bases from V and 1 base from J, with 9 bases between. In DNA form, the CDR3 reads TGTGCCACCAGCAGAGATCGTCGGGGCCAAGAGACCCAGTACTTC. It codes for CATSRDRRGQETQYF.

In its sample, this clonotype was seen many times. The V gene is TRBV7-9, the J gene TRBJ2-7, with D perhaps TRBD2 (5 bases). This CDR3 spans 13 amino acids. Germline V gene lookup returns CDR1 SEHNR and CDR2 FQNEAQ (reference sequence). With 5 bases removed from V and 3 bases from J, the gap between germline ends came to 11 bases. The CDR3 DNA sequence: TGTGCCAGCAGCCCCGAGGGTCTCTACGAGCAGTACTTC. Its translation: CASSPEGLYEQYF.